This T cell receptor (beta chain) is from a study of T cells of healthy individuals. The CDR3 loop spans 15 amino acids. In germline, CDR1 is SGHVS, CDR2 FQNEAQ. Trimming left V 6 bases short and J 0 bases short, with 12 bases between. A single record per CDR3 protein comes from TCRdb applying MiXCR to the 5' RACE reads. Of more than 85,000 distinct CDR3 sequences listed, 15% to 20% are singletons. The chain couples TRBV7-8 to TRBJ2-1, with D perhaps matching TRBD2 (5 bases). The origin of this receptor is a human donor in good health. The CDR3 is CASRRTVGSYNEQFF. The CDR3 DNA is TGTGCCAGCAGACGGACTGTTGGCTCCTACAATGAGCAGTTCTTC.